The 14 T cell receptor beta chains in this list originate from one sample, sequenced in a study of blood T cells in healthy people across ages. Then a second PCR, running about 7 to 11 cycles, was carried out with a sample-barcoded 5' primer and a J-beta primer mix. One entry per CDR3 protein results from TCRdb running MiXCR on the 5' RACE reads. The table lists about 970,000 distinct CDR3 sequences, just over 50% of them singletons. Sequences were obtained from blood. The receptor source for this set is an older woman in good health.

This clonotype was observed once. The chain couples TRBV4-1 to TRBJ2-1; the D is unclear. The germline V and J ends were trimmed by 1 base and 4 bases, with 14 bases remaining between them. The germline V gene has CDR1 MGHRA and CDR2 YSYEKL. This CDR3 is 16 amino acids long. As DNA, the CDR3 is TGCGCCAGCAGCCAAGCCTACAAGTCCATTTACAATGAGCAGTTCTTC. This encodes CASSQAYKSIYNEQFF.

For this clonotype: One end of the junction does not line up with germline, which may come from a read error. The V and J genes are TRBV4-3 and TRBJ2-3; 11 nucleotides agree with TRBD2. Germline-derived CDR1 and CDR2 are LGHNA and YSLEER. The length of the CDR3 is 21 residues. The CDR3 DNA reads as TGCGCCAGCAGCCAATCCCGGGACTCCAATTTGGTACTAGCGGGAGCGGATACGCGGTATTTT. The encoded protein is CASSQSRDSNLVLAGADTRYF.

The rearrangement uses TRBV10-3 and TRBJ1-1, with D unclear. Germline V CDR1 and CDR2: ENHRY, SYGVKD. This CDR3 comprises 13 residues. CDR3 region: CTSSWAMNTEAFF. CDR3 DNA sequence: TGTACCTCATCGTGGGCAATGAACACTGAAGCTTTCTTT.

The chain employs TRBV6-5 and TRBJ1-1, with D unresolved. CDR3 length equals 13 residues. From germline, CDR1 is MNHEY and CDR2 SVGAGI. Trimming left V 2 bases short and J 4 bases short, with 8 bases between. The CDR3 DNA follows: TGTGCCAGCAGTTACATGGGTTCCACTGAAGCTTTCTTT. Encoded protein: CASSYMGSTEAFF.

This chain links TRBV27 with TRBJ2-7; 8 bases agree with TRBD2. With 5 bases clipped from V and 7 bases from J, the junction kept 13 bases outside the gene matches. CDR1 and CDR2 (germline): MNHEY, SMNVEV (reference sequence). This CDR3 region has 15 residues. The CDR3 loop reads CASSVLAESYNEQYF. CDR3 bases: TGTGCCAGCAGTGTACTAGCGGAGAGCTACAATGAGCAGTACTTC.

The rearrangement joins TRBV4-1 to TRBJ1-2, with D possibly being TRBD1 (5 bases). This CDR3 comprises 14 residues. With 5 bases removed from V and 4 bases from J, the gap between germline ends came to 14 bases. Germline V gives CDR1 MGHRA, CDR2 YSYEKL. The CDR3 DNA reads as TGCGCCAGCAGCGCCGCGACAGCTTTCTATGGCTACACCTTC. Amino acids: CASSAATAFYGYTF.

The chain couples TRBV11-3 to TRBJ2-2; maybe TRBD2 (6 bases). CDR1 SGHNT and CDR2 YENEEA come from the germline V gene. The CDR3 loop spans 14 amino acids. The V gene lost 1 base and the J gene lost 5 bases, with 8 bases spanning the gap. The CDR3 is CASSLVGTTGELFF. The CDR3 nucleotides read TGTGCCAGCAGCTTAGTGGGGACTACCGGGGAGCTGTTTTTT.

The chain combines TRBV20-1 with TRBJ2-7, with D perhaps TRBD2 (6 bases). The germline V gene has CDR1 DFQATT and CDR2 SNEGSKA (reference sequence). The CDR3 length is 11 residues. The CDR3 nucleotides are TGCAGCACGGGACTCCGGGGTGAGCAGTACTTC. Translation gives CSTGLRGEQYF.

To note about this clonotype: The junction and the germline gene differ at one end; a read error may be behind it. The CDR3 spells CASSQDRGYDTGGLFF. The CDR3 DNA reads as TGCGCCAGCAGCCAAGATCGGGGGTATGACACCGGGGGGCTGTTTTTT. This chain links TRBV4-1 with TRBJ2-2; a weak D match, TRBD2 (6 bases). Germline V gene data show CDR1 as MGHRA and CDR2 as YSYEKL. CDR3 length: 16 residues.

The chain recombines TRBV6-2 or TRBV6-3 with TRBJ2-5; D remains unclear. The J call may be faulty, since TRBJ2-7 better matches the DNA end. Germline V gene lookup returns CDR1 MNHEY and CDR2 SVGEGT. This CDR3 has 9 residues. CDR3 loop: CASAHEQYF. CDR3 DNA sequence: TGTGCCAGCGCCCACGAGCAGTACTTC.

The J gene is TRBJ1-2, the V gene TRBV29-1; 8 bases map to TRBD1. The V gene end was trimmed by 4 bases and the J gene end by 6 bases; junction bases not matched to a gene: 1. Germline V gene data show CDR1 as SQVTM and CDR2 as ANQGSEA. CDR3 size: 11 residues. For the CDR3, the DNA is TGCAGCGTTGGGACAGGGAATGGCTACACCTTC. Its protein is CSVGTGNGYTF.

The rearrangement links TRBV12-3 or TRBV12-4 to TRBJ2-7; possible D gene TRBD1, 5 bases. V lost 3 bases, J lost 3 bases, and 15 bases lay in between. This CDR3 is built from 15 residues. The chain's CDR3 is CASSFGQGLLYEQYF. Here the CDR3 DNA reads TGTGCCAGCAGTTTCGGTCAGGGCCTACTCTACGAGCAGTACTTC.

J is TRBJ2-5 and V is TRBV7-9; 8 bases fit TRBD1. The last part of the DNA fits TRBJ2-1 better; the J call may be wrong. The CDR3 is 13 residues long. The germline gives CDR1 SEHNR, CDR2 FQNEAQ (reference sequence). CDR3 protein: CASSISQGETQFF. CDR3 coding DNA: TGTGCCAGCAGCATCTCACAGGGGGAGACCCAGTTCTTC.

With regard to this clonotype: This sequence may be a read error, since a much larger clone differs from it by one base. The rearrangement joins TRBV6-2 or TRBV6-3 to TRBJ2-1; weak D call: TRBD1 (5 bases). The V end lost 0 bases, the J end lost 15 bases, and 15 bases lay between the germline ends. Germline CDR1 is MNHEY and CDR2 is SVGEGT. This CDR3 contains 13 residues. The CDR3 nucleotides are TGTGCCAGCAGTTACTCGTCGTCACAGGCTGTGTTCTTC. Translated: CASSYSSSQAVFF.